A single TCR beta chain is shown here with its context. There are 14 residues in the CDR3. Deletions cut 1 base from V and 4 bases from J, with 12 bases between. CDR1 is SQVTM and CDR2 is ANQGSEA in the germline V gene. In the source study's methods: Using reference gene primer amplification, nucleated cell counts were estimated. Profiling relied on immunoSEQ multiplex PCR, and the TCRdb table lists in-frame clones only, not all of them. Clonal size and the V and J genes are those of that table, whereas D and trimming came from the DNA. The sample includes over 250,000 clones, about 88% of them seen just once. The sample comes from a study of blood T cell repertoires in COVID-19. Study at large: COVID-19 samples from acute and convalescent phases originated in the United States, Italy and Spain. The analysed material was cDNA or gDNA that came from T cells, B-cell-depleted T cells, or PBMCs.

The sequence came from a man aged 55 to 70 who had recovered from COVID-19. The gene calls are TRBV29-1 and TRBJ2-3; D is unresolved. The sequencing input was peripheral blood. The DNA for the CDR3 is TGCAGCGTTGAAGCGGAGCCCCGGGCAGATACGCAGTATTTT. Translating it yields CSVEAEPRADTQYF.